Here is one TCR beta chain with its context. The germline V gene has CDR1 MDHEN and CDR2 SYDVKM. This CDR3 comprises 15 residues. V lost 4 bases and J lost 0; bases outside the gene matches: 6. As originally analysed: Amplification with reference gene primers provided the estimates of nucleated cell counts. Using immunoSEQ multiplex PCR, the repertoire was profiled, and TCRdb retains in-frame clones only, with some absent. For V, J and clone size, that table is used; D and trimming come from the DNA. The sample carries roughly 60,000 clones, approximately 86% recorded once. This entry comes from a study of blood T cell repertoires in COVID-19. At the level of the study: The United States, Italy and Spain supplied acute and convalescent COVID-19 samples. Sample material is recorded as cDNA or gDNA derived from T cells, B-cell-depleted T cells, or PBMCs.

This clonotype was obtained from a human donor with active COVID-19. The donor label of this sample is uncertain. The specimen sequenced was peripheral blood. The chain is built from TRBV28 and TRBJ2-7; 7 nucleotides line up with TRBD2. The chain's CDR3 is CASSSPAGVSYEQYF. Written as DNA, the CDR3 is TGTGCCAGCAGTTCCCCCGCGGGAGTCTCCTACGAGCAGTACTTC.